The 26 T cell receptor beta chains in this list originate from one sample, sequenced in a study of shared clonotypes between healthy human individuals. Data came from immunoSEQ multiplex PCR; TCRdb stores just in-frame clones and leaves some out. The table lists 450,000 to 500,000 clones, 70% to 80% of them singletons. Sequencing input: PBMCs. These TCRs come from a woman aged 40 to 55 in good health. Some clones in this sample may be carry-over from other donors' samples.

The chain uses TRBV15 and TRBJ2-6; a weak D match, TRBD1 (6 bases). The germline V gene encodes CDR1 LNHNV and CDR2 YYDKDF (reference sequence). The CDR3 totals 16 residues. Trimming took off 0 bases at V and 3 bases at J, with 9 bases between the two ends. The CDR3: CATSRDSGVGANVLTF. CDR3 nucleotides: TGTGCCACCAGCAGAGATTCAGGGGTTGGGGCCAACGTCCTGACTTTC. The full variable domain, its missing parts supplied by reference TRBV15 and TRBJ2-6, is DAMVIQNPRYQVTQFGKPVTLSCSQTLNHNVMYWYQQKSSQAPKLLFHYYDKDFNNEADTPDNFQSRRPNTSFCFLDIRSPGLGDTAMYLCATSRDSGVGANVLTFGAGSRLTVL.

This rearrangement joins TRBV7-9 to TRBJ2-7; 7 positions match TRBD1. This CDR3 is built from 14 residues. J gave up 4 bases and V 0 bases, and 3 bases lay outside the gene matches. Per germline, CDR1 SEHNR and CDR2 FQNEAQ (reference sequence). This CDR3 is CASSLAAGGYEQYF. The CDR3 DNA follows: TGTGCCAGCAGCTTAGCTGCAGGGGGATACGAGCAGTACTTC.

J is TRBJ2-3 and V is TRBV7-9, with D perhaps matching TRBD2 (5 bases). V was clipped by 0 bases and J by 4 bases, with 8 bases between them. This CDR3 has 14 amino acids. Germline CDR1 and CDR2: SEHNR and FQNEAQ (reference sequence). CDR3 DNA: TGTGCCAGCAGCTTAGCTAGCGATGCAGATACGCAGTATTTT. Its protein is CASSLASDADTQYF.

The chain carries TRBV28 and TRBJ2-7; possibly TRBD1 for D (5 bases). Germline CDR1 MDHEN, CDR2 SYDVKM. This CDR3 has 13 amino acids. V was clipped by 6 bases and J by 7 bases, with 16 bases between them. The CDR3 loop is CASSLGRATEQYF. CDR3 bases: TGTGCCAGCAGCCTGGGGCGAGCCACTGAGCAGTACTTC.

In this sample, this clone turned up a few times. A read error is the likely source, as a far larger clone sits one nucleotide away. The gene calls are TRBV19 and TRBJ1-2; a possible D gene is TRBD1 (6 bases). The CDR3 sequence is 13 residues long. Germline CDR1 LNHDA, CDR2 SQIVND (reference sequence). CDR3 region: CTSNPGQIYGYTF. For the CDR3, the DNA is TGTACCAGTAACCCTGGACAGATCTATGGCTACACCTTC.

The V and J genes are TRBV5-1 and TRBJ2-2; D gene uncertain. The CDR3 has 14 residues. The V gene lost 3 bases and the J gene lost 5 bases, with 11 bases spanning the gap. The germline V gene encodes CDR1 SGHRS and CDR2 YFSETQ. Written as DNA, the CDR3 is TGCGCCAGCAGCTCGCGTCCGGCGACCGGGGAGCTGTTTTTT. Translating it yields CASSSRPATGELFF.

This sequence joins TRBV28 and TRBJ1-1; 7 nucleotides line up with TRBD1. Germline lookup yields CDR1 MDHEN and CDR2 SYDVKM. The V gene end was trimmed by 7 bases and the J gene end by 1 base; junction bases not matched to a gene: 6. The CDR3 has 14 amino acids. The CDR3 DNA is TGTGCCAGCATCTCACAGGGGCGGAACACTGAAGCTTTCTTT. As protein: CASISQGRNTEAFF. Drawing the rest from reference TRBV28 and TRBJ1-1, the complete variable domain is DVKVTQSSRYLVKRTGEKVFLECVQDMDHENMFWYRQDPGLGLRLIYFSYDVKMKEKGDIPEGYSVSREKKERFSLILESASTNQTSMYLCASISQGRNTEAFFGQGTRLTVV.

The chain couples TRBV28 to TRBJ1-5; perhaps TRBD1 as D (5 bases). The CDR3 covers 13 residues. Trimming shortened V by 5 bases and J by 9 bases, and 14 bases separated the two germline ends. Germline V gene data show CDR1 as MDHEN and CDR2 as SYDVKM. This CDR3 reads CASSVGTSAPQHF. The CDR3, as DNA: TGTGCCAGCAGTGTGGGGACCAGTGCGCCCCAGCATTTT.

Here the CDR3 DNA reads TGTGCCAGCAGCGGGGACAGCGAATATGAAAAACTGTTTTTT. This encodes CASSGDSEYEKLFF. The chain joins TRBV5-4 to TRBJ1-4; 7 bases agree with TRBD1. V was pared by 4 bases and J by 6 bases, with 6 bases of the junction left unmatched. From germline, CDR1 is SGHNT and CDR2 YYREEE (reference sequence). The CDR3 runs to 14 residues.

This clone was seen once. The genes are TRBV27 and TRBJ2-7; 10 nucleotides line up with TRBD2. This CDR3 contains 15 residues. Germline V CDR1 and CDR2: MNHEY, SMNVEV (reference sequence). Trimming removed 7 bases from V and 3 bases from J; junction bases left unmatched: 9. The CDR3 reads CASNSPLAGDYEQYF. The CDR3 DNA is TGTGCCAGCAACAGCCCCCTAGCGGGAGACTACGAGCAGTACTTC.

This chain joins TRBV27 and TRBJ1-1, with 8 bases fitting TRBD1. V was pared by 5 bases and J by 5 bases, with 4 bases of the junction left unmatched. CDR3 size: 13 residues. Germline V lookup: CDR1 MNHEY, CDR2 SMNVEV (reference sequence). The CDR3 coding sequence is TGTGCCAGCAGTCCGCGACAGGGGACTGAAGCTTTCTTT. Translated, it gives CASSPRQGTEAFF.

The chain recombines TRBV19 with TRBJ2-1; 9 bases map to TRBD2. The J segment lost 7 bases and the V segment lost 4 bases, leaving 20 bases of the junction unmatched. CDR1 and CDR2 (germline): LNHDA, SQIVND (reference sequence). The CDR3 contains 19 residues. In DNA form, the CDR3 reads TGTGCCAGTAGTACCGCAGGGGGTTCGGCGGGAGGGCACAGAAATGAGCAGTTCTTC. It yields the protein CASSTAGGSAGGHRNEQFF.

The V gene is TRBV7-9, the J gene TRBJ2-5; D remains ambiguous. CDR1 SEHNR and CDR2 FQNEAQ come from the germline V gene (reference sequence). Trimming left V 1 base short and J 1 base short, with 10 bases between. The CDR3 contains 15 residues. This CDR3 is CASSLVGMAQETQYF. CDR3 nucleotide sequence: TGTGCCAGCAGCTTAGTTGGTATGGCCCAAGAGACCCAGTACTTC.

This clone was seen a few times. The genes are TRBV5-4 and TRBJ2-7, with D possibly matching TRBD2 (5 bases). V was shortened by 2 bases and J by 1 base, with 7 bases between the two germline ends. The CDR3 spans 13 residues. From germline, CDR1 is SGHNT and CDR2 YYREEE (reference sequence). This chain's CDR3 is CASSFEGSYEQYF. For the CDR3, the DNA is TGTGCCAGCAGCTTCGAGGGTTCCTACGAGCAGTACTTC.

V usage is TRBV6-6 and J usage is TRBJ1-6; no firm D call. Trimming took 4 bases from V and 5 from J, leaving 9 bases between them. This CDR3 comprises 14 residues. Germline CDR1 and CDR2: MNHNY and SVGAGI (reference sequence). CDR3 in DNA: TGTGCCAGCAGTTGGAGTATTGATAATTCACCCCTCCACTTT. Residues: CASSWSIDNSPLHF.

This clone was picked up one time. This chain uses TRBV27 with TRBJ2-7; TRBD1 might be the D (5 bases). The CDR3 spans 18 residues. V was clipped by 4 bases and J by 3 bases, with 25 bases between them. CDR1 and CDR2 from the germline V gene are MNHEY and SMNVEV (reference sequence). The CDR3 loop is CASSSLVGLLPMNYEQYF. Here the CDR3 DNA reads TGTGCCAGCAGTTCCCTTGTGGGGCTGTTACCTATGAACTACGAGCAGTACTTC.

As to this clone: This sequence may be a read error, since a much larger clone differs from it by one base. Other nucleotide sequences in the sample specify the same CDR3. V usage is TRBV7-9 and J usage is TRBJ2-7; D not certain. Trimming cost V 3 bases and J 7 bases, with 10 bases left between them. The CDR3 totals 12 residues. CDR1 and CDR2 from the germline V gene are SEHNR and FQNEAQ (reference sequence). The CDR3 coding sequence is TGTGCCAGCAGCTTTGGGCTGGGGGAGCAGTACTTC. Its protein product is CASSFGLGEQYF.

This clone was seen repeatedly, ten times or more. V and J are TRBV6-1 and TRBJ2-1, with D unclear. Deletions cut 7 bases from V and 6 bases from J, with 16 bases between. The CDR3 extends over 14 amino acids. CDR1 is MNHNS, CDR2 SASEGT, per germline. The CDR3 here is CASTEGMETNEQFF. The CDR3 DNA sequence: TGTGCCAGCACCGAAGGGATGGAGACCAATGAGCAGTTCTTC.

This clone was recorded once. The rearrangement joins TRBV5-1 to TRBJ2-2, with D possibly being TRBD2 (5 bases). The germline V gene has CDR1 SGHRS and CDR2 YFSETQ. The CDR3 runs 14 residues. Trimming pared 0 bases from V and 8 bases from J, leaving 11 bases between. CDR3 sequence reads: CASSLGSAWGELFF. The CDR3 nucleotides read TGCGCCAGCAGCTTGGGTAGCGCCTGGGGGGAGCTGTTTTTT.

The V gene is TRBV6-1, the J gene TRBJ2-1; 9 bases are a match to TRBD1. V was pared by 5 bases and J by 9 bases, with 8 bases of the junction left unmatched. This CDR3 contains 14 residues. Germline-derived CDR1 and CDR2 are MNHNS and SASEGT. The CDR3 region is CASSPGDRVGEQFF. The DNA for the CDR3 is TGTGCCAGCAGTCCTGGGGACAGGGTTGGTGAGCAGTTCTTC.

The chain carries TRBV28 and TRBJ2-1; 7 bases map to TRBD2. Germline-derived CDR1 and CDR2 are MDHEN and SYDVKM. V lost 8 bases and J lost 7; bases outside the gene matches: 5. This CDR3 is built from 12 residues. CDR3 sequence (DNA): TGTGCCAGCCGGAGGGGAGGGAATGAGCAGTTCTTC. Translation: CASRRGGNEQFF.

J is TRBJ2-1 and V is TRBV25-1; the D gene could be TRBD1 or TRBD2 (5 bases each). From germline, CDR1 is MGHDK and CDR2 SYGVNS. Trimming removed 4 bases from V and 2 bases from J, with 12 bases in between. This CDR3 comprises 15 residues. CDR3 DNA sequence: TGTGCCAGCAGTGGAAGCCGGGGCACCTACAATGAGCAGTTCTTC. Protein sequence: CASSGSRGTYNEQFF.

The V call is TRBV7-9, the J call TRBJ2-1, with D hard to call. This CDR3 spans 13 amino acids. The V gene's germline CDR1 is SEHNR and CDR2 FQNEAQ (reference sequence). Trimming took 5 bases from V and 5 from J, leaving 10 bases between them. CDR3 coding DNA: TGTGCCAGCAGCCCCTACAGAGACAATGAGCAGTTCTTC. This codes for CASSPYRDNEQFF.

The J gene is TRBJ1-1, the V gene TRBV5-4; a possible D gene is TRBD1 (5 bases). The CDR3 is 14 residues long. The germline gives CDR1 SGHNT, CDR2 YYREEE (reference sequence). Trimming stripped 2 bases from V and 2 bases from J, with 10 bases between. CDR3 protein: CASSLRGENTEAFF. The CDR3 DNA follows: TGTGCCAGCAGCTTACGAGGGGAAAACACTGAAGCTTTCTTT.

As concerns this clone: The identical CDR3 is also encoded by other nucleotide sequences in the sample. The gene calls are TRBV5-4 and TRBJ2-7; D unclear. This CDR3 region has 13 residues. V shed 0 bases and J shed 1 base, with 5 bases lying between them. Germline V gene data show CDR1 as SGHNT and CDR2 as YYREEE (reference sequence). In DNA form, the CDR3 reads TGTGCCAGCAGCTTGGAGGCGTCCTACGAGCAGTACTTC. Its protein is CASSLEASYEQYF. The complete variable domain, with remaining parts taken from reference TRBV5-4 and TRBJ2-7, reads ETGVTQSPTHLIKTRGQQVTLRCSSQSGHNTVSWYQQALGQGPQFIFQYYREEENGRGNFPPRFSGLQFPNYSSELNVNALELDDSALYLCASSLEASYEQYFGPGTRLTVT.

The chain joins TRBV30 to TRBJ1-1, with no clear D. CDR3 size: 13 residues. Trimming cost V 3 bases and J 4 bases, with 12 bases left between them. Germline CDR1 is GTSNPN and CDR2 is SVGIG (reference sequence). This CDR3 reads CAWSATGFTEAFF. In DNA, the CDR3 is TGTGCCTGGAGCGCCACCGGGTTCACTGAAGCTTTCTTT.